These 23 T cell receptor beta chains were sequenced from one sample in a study of cytomegalovirus exposure and HLA in healthy donors. The PCR had 60 Vbeta and 13 Jbeta primers. TCRdb's copy holds only in-frame clones and misses some; the assay was immunoSEQ multiplex PCR. The data hold under 100,000 clones, with over 75% observed a single time. The sequenced sample consisted of PBMCs. These receptors all come from a boy between 10 and 17 years old in good health and CMV-seronegative.

The V gene is TRBV29-1, the J gene TRBJ2-5; tentative D call: TRBD2 (6 bases). The germline CDR1 and CDR2 sequences are SQVTM and ANQGSEA. The V end lost 5 bases, the J end lost 5 bases, and 21 bases lay between the germline ends. The length of the CDR3 is 15 residues. The CDR3 reads CSVPGVRDAGETQYF. DNA for the CDR3: TGCAGCGTTCCAGGAGTAAGGGATGCGGGGGAGACCCAGTACTTC. The whole variable domain, remainder taken from reference TRBV29-1 and TRBJ2-5, is SAVISQKPSRDICQRGTSLTIQCQVDSQVTMMFWYRQQPGQSLTLIATANQGSEATYESGFVIDKFPISRPNLTFSTLTVSNMSPEDSSIYLCSVPGVRDAGETQYFGPGTRLLVL.

The CDR3 sequence: CASSPYSQGANSPLHF. The CDR3 DNA sequence: TGTGCCAGCTCACCATACTCCCAGGGTGCAAATTCACCCCTCCACTTT. The chain joins TRBV18 to TRBJ1-6; tentatively, D is TRBD1 (5 bases). V lost 2 bases to trimming and J lost 7 bases, with 15 bases between them. In germline, CDR1 is KGHSH, CDR2 LQKENI. The CDR3 is 16 amino acids.

For the CDR3, the DNA is TGTGCCAGCAGCACCCCGCCGGACACTGAAGCTTTCTTT. Amino acid sequence: CASSTPPDTEAFF. The chain carries TRBV9 and TRBJ1-1; D is undetermined. This CDR3 comprises 13 residues. V shed 4 bases and J shed 3 bases, with 10 bases lying between them. CDR1 SGDLS and CDR2 YYNGEE come from the germline V gene.

This sequence joins TRBV5-6 and TRBJ2-7; the D gene is possibly TRBD2 (6 bases). Trimming cost V 4 bases and J 3 bases, with 14 bases left between them. Per germline, CDR1 SGHDT and CDR2 YYEEEE. The CDR3 loop spans 14 amino acids. CDR3 residues: CASSTLLARYEQYF. CDR3 coding DNA: TGTGCCAGCAGCACCCTACTAGCCCGCTACGAGCAGTACTTC.

V and J are TRBV30 and TRBJ1-4, with D perhaps TRBD1 (6 bases). Per germline, CDR1 GTSNPN and CDR2 SVGIG (reference sequence). V lost 2 bases to trimming and J lost 7 bases, with 14 bases between them. This CDR3 has 14 amino acids. CDR3: CAWSKRQGTEKLFF. The CDR3 DNA reads as TGTGCCTGGAGTAAGCGGCAGGGGACTGAAAAACTGTTTTTT.

The chain uses TRBV5-6 and TRBJ2-7; D is ambiguous. V lost 4 bases, J lost 4 bases, and 6 bases lay in between. Germline CDR1 and CDR2: SGHDT and YYEEEE. The CDR3 is 11 residues long. The CDR3 nucleotides read TGTGCCAGCAGCCAAGCTTACGAGCAGTACTTC. It specifies CASSQAYEQYF.

The rearrangement joins TRBV6-5 to TRBJ1-1; the D is unclear. The V gene's germline CDR1 is MNHEY and CDR2 SVGAGI. This CDR3 region has 15 residues. V dropped 2 bases and J dropped 3 bases, with 13 bases sitting between them. CDR3 DNA sequence: TGTGCCAGCAGTTACGGCAGGTTGGGTGACACTGAAGCTTTCTTT. Its protein is CASSYGRLGDTEAFF.

This chain connects TRBV28 to TRBJ1-4; TRBD1 matches 7 bases. The germline V gene has CDR1 MDHEN and CDR2 SYDVKM. Losses at the gene ends were 7 bases for V and 0 bases for J; bases not matched to a gene: 2. The CDR3 spans 14 residues. CDR3 sequence (DNA): TGTGCCAGCATAGGGGGCGCAACTAATGAAAAACTGTTTTTT. Its translation is CASIGGATNEKLFF.

The chain employs TRBV29-1 and TRBJ1-1; D is unresolved. Between the trimmed V and J ends, which lost 3 bases and 4 bases, there was a span of 12 bases. CDR3 length: 13 residues. Germline values: CDR1 SQVTM, CDR2 ANQGSEA. The chain's CDR3 is CSVENGVGTEAFF. DNA for the CDR3: TGCAGCGTTGAGAACGGTGTCGGCACTGAAGCTTTCTTT.

The chain carries TRBV5-5 and TRBJ2-1; 7 bases fit TRBD1. Germline assignment: CDR1 SGHKS and CDR2 YYEKEE (reference sequence). Unmatched junction bases numbered 15, after V lost 10 bases and J lost 2 bases. The CDR3 is 16 residues long. CDR3 protein: CAHSAYGTEAYNEQFF. The DNA of the CDR3 is TGTGCCCACAGCGCTTACGGGACAGAAGCCTACAATGAGCAGTTCTTC.

This rearrangement joins TRBV10-2 to TRBJ2-3, with 9 bases matching TRBD1. Germline CDR1 is WSHSY and CDR2 is SAAADI. There are 13 residues in the CDR3. V was clipped by 10 bases and J by 1 base; unmatched bases: 3. The CDR3 nucleotides read TGCGCCATCCGGACAGGGGGCACAGATACGCAGTATTTT. Amino acids: CAIRTGGTDTQYF.

The chain links TRBV16 to TRBJ1-2, with D possibly matching TRBD1 (5 bases). The CDR3 has 15 residues. Germline values: CDR1 KGHSY, CDR2 FQNENV. Trimming cost V 0 bases and J 4 bases, with 12 bases left between them. The CDR3 DNA reads as TGTGCCAGCAGCCAATCGGGAAGGGGCCTCTATGGCTACACCTTC. Translation: CASSQSGRGLYGYTF.

The rearrangement uses TRBV6-5 and TRBJ2-7; TRBD1 matches 7 bases. CDR3 length: 13 amino acids. CDR1 and CDR2 (germline): MNHEY, SVGAGI. The V segment lost 6 bases and the J segment 3 bases; nucleotides outside the gene matches: 5. DNA for the CDR3: TGTGCCAGCAGCCTGGGACAGTACTACGAGCAGTACTTC. This translates into CASSLGQYYEQYF.

The J gene is TRBJ1-1, the V gene TRBV5-1; TRBD1 matches 8 bases. Per the germline V gene, CDR1 is SGHRS and CDR2 is YFSETQ. The ends lost 1 base at V and 2 bases at J; junction bases unmatched: 7. This CDR3 has 16 amino acids. CDR3 in amino acids: CASSLWTGLVNTEAFF. The CDR3 DNA follows: TGCGCCAGCAGCTTGTGGACAGGGCTGGTAAACACTGAAGCTTTCTTT.

This clone was counted a few times. This chain links TRBV30 with TRBJ2-7; D unclear. Trimming removed 8 bases at V and 0 bases at J, with 14 bases between. This CDR3 has 13 residues. Per germline, CDR1 GTSNPN and CDR2 SVGIG (reference sequence). CDR3 region: CAGNPPGSYEQYF. CDR3 nucleotide sequence: TGTGCCGGAAATCCTCCGGGCTCCTACGAGCAGTACTTC.

The chain joins TRBV10-1 to TRBJ1-1; weak D call: TRBD1 (6 bases). The CDR3 has 13 residues. CDR1 and CDR2 (germline): WNHNN, SYGVQD (reference sequence). Trimming left V 0 bases short and J 5 bases short, with 7 bases between. The CDR3 protein is CASSESTGTEAFF. The CDR3 DNA sequence: TGCGCCAGCAGTGAGTCAACAGGGACTGAAGCTTTCTTT.

CDR3 loop: CSVVPINSGNTIYF. The CDR3 DNA is TGCAGCGTTGTCCCCATCAACTCTGGAAACACCATATATTTT. This chain joins TRBV29-1 and TRBJ1-3; D ambiguous. Germline V gives CDR1 SQVTM, CDR2 ANQGSEA. The CDR3 runs 14 residues. V was clipped by 4 bases and J by 0 bases, with 10 bases between them.

The V gene is TRBV7-2, the J gene TRBJ1-1, with a possible D match to TRBD1 (6 bases). Trimming took off 4 bases at V and 1 base at J, with 16 bases between the two ends. This CDR3 has 16 amino acids. CDR1 and CDR2 (germline): SGHTA, FQGNSA. This chain's CDR3 is CASSYTRGGGNTEAFF. For the CDR3, the DNA is TGTGCCAGCAGCTATACAAGGGGGGGTGGGAACACTGAAGCTTTCTTT.

The DNA for the CDR3 is TGTGCCAGCAGCTCCGAGAGTGAAAAACTGTTTTTT. Translation: CASSSESEKLFF. The V call is TRBV7-9, the J call TRBJ1-4; no definite D call. Germline V gene sequence: CDR1 SEHNR, CDR2 FQNEAQ (reference sequence). The CDR3 has 12 amino acids. The V and J ends lost 4 bases and 7 bases respectively, with 7 bases between them.

J is TRBJ2-3 and V is TRBV28, with D unclear. The CDR3 has 12 amino acids. Per germline, CDR1 MDHEN and CDR2 SYDVKM. The V gene lost 6 bases and the J gene lost 4 bases, with 8 bases spanning the gap. CDR3 sequence reads: CASSTRPDTQYF. CDR3 DNA sequence: TGTGCCAGCAGCACGCGTCCAGATACGCAGTATTTT.

The table lists this clone with a count of one. Germline and junction disagree at one end, which may indicate a read error. CDR3 nucleotides: TGCGCCAGCAGCTTGTCCACCGGGGAGCCGTTTTTT. This translates into CASSLSTGEPFF. This rearrangement joins TRBV5-1 to TRBJ2-2; weak D call: TRBD2 (5 bases). The CDR3 runs 12 residues. Germline V CDR1 and CDR2: SGHRS, YFSETQ.

The chain uses TRBV21-1 and TRBJ1-5; the D call in the table, TRBD1, was not verified against the DNA. TRBV21-1 is listed as a pseudogene. There are 15 residues in the CDR3. This CDR3 is CARHLQGSYNQPQHF. The CDR3 DNA sequence: TGTGCCAGACATTTGCAGGGGAGTTACAATCAGCCCCAGCATTTT.

For the CDR3, the DNA is TGTGCCAGCAGTGAAGGCGGTCAGGGGGATGAAAAACTGTTTTTT. It translates to CASSEGGQGDEKLFF. This chain links TRBV25-1 with TRBJ1-4, with 7 bases that match TRBD1. The junction had 6 bases not matched to a gene; V was cut back by 2 bases and J by 6 bases. The CDR3 sequence is 15 residues long. Germline CDR1 is MGHDK and CDR2 is SYGVNS.